This T cell receptor beta chain was sequenced during a study of OX40 agonist ivuxolimab in advanced cancers. Study details: Ivuxolimab, an agonistic anti-OX40 (CD134) antibody, was given to patients.

Notes on this clone: Its specificity is not known.

Autoimmune disease history or systemic immunosuppression disqualified patients. CDR1 and CDR2 (germline): SGHDT, YYEEEE. The CDR3 has 13 residues. The V gene lost 5 bases and the J gene lost 6 bases, with 15 bases spanning the gap. Sequencing was performed with immunoSEQ multiplex PCR; in TCRdb, only in-frame clones are kept and a portion is missing. The data contain 85,000 to 100,000 clones, roughly 86% of them singletons. Findings and caveats of the study: The authors also found low normalized T-cell clonal expansion in some nonresponders. Dose levels from 0.1 to 3.0 mg/kg saw CD4+ and CD8+ blood T cells expand clonally by week 6.

The sequence derives from an adult with an advanced solid tumor such as melanoma, head and neck, liver or kidney cancer. Sequencing used CD4+ or CD8+ T cells sorted from blood, obtained in a trial of the OX40 agonist ivuxolimab. The gene calls are TRBV5-6 and TRBJ2-7, with D maybe TRBD2 (6 bases). The CDR3 reads CASRDMGGGEQYF. The CDR3 nucleotides are TGTGCCAGCAGGGACATGGGAGGAGGCGAGCAGTACTTC.